The sample holds a few counts of the clone carrying this TCR beta chain. Each CDR3 protein gets one entry after TCRdb re-called the 5' RACE reads with MiXCR. The sample has more than 600,000 distinct CDR3 sequences, around a sixth seen once. The data originate from a study of identical twins. This CDR3 is 15 amino acids long. Deletions cut 1 base from V and 0 bases from J, with 10 bases between. CDR1 is SGHTA and CDR2 is FQGNSA in the germline V gene. This sample also belongs to another study, concerning T cells expressing NK-cell markers. This second report adds: Seven of eight sequenced donors tested HCMV-seropositive; one tested seronegative. These same clonotypes (in a few donors) also led the CD3+CD56-NKG2C+ fraction.

This chain uses TRBV7-2 with TRBJ2-7; a weak D match, TRBD1 (5 bases). The sequenced material came from PBMCs. This receptor was obtained from a woman younger than 35 in good health. Here the CDR3 reads CASSLEGRASYEQYF. Written as DNA, the CDR3 is TGTGCCAGCAGCTTAGAAGGCAGGGCCTCCTACGAGCAGTACTTC.